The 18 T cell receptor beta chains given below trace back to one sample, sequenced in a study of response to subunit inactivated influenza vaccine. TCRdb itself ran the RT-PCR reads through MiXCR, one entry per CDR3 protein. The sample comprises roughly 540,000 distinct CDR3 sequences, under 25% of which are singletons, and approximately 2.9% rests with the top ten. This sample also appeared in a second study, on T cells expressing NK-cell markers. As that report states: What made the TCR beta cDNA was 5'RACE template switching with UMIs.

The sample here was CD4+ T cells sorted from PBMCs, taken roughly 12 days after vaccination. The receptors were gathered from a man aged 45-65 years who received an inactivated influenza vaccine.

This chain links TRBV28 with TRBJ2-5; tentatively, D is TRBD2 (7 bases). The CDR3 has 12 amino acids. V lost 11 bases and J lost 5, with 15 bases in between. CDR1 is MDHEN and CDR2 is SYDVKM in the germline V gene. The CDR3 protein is CASEGGWETQYF. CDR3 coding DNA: TGTGCCTCCGAGGGGGGGTGGGAGACCCAGTACTTC. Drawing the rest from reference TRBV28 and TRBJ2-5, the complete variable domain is DVKVTQSSRYLVKRTGEKVFLECVQDMDHENMFWYRQDPGLGLRLIYFSYDVKMKEKGDIPEGYSVSREKKERFSLILESASTNQTSMYLCASEGGWETQYFGPGTRLLVL.

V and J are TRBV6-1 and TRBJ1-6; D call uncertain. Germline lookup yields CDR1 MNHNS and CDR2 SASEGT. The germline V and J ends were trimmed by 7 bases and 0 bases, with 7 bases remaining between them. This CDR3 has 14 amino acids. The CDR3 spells CASMRNSYNSPLHF. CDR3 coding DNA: TGTGCCAGCATGCGCAACTCCTATAATTCACCCCTCCACTTT.

This CDR3 reads CASSLVGGGPPDTQYF. CDR3 coding DNA: TGTGCCAGCAGCTTAGTGGGGGGAGGGCCCCCAGATACGCAGTATTTT. V gene TRBV7-2 combines with J gene TRBJ2-3; 7 nucleotides agree with TRBD2. CDR1 is SGHTA, CDR2 FQGNSA, per germline. This CDR3 has 16 residues. V gave up 1 base and J gave up 4 bases; unmatched junction bases: 8.

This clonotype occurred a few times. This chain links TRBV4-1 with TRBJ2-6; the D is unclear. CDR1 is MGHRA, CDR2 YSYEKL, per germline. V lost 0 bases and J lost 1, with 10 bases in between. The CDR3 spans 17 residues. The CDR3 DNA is TGCGCCAGCAGCCAAGATAGGAAGAGGTCTGGGGCCAACGTCCTGACTTTC. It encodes CASSQDRKRSGANVLTF.

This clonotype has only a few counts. The CDR3 loop is CASSQTVSDTSYEQYF. CDR3 bases: TGTGCCAGCAGCCAAACGGTGTCGGACACGTCTTACGAGCAGTACTTC. This chain joins TRBV7-9 and TRBJ2-7, with a tentative D call TRBD1 (5 bases). The V gene's germline CDR1 is SEHNR and CDR2 FQNEAQ (reference sequence). CDR3 size: 16 residues. V was shortened by 5 bases and J by 4 bases, with 21 bases between the two germline ends.

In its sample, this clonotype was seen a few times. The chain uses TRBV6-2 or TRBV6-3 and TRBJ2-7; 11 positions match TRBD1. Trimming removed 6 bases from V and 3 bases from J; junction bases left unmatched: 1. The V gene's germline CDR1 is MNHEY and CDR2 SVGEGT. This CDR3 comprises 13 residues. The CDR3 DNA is TGTGCCAGCAGCGGGACAGGGGGCTACGAGCAGTACTTC. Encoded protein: CASSGTGGYEQYF.

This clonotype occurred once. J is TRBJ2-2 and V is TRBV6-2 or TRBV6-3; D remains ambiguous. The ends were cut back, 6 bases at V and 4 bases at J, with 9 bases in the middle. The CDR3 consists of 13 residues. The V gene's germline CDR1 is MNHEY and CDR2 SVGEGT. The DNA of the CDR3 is TGTGCCAGCAGCAACACGGGCACCGGGGAGCTGTTTTTT. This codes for CASSNTGTGELFF.

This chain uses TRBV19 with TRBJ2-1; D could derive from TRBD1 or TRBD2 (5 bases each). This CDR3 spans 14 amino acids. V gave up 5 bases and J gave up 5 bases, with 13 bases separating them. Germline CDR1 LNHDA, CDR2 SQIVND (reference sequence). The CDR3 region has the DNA TGTGCCAGTAGTCTGAAGGGGACCAACAATGAGCAGTTCTTC. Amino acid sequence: CASSLKGTNNEQFF.

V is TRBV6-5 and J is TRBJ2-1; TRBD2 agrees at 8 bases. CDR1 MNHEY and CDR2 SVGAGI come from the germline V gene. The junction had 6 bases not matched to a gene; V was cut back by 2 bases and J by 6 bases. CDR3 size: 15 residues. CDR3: CASSYTSGGFNEQFF. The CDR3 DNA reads TGTGCCAGCAGTTACACTAGCGGAGGGTTCAATGAGCAGTTCTTC.

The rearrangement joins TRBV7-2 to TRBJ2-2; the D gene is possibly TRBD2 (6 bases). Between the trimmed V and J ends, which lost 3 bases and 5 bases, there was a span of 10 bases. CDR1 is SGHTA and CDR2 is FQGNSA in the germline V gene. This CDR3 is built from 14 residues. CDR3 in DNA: TGTGCCAGCAGCTTTATTAGCGGAACCGGGGAGCTGTTTTTT. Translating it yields CASSFISGTGELFF.

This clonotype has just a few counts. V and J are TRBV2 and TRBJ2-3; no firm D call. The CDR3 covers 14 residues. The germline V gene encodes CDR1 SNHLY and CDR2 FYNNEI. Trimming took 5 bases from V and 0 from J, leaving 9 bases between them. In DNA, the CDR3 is TGTGCCAGCAGTACCCTTGACAGCACAGATACGCAGTATTTT. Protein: CASSTLDSTDTQYF.

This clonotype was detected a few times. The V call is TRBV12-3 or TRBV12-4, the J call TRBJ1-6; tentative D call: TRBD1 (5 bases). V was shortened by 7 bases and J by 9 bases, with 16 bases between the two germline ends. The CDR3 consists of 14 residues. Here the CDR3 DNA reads TGTGCCAGCACCGGGACGCCGGGGATTTCACCCCTCCACTTT. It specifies CASTGTPGISPLHF.

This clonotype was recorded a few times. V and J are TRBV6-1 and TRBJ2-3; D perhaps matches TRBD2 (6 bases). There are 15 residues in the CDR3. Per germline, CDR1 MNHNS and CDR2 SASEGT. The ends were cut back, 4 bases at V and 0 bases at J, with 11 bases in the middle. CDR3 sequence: CASSVGLSSTDTQYF. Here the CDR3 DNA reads TGTGCCAGCAGTGTGGGACTTTCTAGCACAGATACGCAGTATTTT.

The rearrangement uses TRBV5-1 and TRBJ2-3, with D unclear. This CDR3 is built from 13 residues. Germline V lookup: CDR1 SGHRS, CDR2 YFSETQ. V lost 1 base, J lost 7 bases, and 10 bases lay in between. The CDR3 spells CASSLPTAHTQYF. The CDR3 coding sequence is TGCGCCAGCAGCTTGCCCACCGCGCATACGCAGTATTTT.

The CDR3 bases are TGCGCCAGCAGCCCCGGGACAGGGATAGCACAAGAGACCCAGTACTTC. It specifies CASSPGTGIAQETQYF. This chain connects TRBV5-1 to TRBJ2-5; 9 bases match TRBD1. The CDR3 extends over 16 amino acids. Per the germline V gene, CDR1 is SGHRS and CDR2 is YFSETQ. J gave up 2 bases and V 4 bases, and 9 bases lay outside the gene matches. The complete variable domain, with remaining parts taken from reference TRBV5-1 and TRBJ2-5, reads KAGVTQTPRYLIKTRGQQVTLSCSPISGHRSVSWYQQTPGQGLQFLFEYFSETQRNKGNFPGRFSGRQFSNSRSEMNVSTLELGDSALYLCASSPGTGIAQETQYFGPGTRLLVL.

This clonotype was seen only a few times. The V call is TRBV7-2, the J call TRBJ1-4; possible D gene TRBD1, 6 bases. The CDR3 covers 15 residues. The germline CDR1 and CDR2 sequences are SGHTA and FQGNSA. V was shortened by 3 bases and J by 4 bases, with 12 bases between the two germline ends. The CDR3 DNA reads TGTGCCAGCAGCTTCGGACAGCTCCTTAATGAAAAACTGTTTTTT. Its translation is CASSFGQLLNEKLFF.

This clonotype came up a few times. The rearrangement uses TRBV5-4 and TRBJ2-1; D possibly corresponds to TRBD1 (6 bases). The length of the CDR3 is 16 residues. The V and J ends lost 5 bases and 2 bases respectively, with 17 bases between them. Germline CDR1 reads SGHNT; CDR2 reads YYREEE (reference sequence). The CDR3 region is CASSQDRSLAYNEQFF. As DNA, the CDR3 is TGTGCCAGCAGTCAAGACAGGTCGTTGGCCTACAATGAGCAGTTCTTC.

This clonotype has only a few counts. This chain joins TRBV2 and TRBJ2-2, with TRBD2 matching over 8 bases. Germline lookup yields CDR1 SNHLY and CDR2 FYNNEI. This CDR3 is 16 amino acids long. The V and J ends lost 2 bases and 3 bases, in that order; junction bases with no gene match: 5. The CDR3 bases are TGTGCCAGCAGTGAATCGAGTAGCGGGGACACCGGGGAGCTGTTTTTT. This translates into CASSESSSGDTGELFF.